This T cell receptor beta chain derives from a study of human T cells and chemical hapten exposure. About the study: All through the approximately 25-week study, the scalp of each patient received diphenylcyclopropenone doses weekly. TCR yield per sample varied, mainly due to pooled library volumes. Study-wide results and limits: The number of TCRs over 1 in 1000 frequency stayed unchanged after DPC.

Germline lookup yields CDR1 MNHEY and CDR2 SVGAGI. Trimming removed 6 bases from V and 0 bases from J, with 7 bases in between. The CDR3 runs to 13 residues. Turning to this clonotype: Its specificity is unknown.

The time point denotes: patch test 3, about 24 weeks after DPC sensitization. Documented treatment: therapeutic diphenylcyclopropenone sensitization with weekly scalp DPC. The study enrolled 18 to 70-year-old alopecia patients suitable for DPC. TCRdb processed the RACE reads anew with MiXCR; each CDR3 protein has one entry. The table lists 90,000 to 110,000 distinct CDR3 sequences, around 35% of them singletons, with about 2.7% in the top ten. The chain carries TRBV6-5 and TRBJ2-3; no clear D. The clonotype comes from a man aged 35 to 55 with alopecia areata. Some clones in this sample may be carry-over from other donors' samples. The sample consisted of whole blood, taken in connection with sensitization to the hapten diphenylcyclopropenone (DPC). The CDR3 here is CASRKGSTDTQYF. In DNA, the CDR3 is TGTGCCAGCAGGAAGGGTAGCACAGATACGCAGTATTTT.